This passage covers 26 T cell receptor beta chains from one sample sequenced in a study of T cell responses to AZD1222 COVID-19 vaccine. TCRdb's copy holds only in-frame clones and misses some; the assay was immunoSEQ multiplex PCR. The sample consists of around 200,000 clones, approximately 86% of them appearing once. The sample consisted of peripheral blood, taken on day 0 of AZD1222 vaccination. Every receptor here comes from an adult in good health.

The chain employs TRBV4-1 and TRBJ1-5; TRBD1 agrees at 7 bases. Trimming removed 4 bases from V and 4 bases from J; junction bases left unmatched: 7. The germline CDR1 and CDR2 sequences are MGHRA and YSYEKL. This CDR3 has 15 amino acids. The DNA of the CDR3 is TGCGCCAGCAGCCTTGACAGGGATTGGAATCAGCCCCAGCATTTT. Translated: CASSLDRDWNQPQHF.

Points on this clone: A junction end diverges from the germline sequence, so it may reflect a read error. The V call is TRBV19, the J call TRBJ2-7; tentative D call: TRBD1 (6 bases). CDR3 length equals 12 residues. CDR1 LNHDA and CDR2 SQIVND come from the germline V gene (reference sequence). The DNA of the CDR3 is TGTGCCAGTAGTAGGGACACTTACGTGCAGTACTTC. Translation: CASSRDTYVQYF.

The chain couples TRBV28 to TRBJ1-3; 10 bases fit TRBD1. The germline V gene has CDR1 MDHEN and CDR2 SYDVKM. Trimming cost V 1 base and J 4 bases; bases outside gene matches: 4. The CDR3 has 16 residues. The CDR3 region has the DNA TGTGCCAGCAGTTTATCGGGACAGGGGCTCGGAAACACCATATATTTT. Protein: CASSLSGQGLGNTIYF.

This clone occurred once. V gene TRBV28 combines with J gene TRBJ1-6; D is possibly TRBD1 (6 bases). CDR1 is MDHEN, CDR2 SYDVKM, per germline. The CDR3 totals 15 residues. V lost 5 bases, J lost 10 bases, and 18 bases lay in between. CDR3 loop: CASSTPQGQRSPLHF. The CDR3 DNA sequence: TGTGCCAGCAGTACCCCACAGGGCCAGCGGTCACCCCTCCACTTT.

This clone turned up a few times. CDR3 amino acids: CASSQGRGLYNEQFF. CDR3 coding DNA: TGCGCCAGCAGCCAAGGAAGGGGACTTTACAATGAGCAGTTCTTC. The rearrangement links TRBV4-1 to TRBJ2-1; possible D gene TRBD2, 6 bases. CDR1 MGHRA and CDR2 YSYEKL come from the germline V gene. The CDR3 consists of 15 residues. V shed 1 base and J shed 4 bases, with 11 bases lying between them.

The chain employs TRBV7-9 and TRBJ2-3; no firm D call. The CDR3 runs to 17 residues. In germline, CDR1 is SEHNR, CDR2 FQNEAQ (reference sequence). Trimming pared 2 bases from V and 1 base from J, leaving 16 bases between. For the CDR3, the DNA is TGTGCCAGCAGCTTAAGGGAAGTCGGCGGAGGCACAGATACGCAGTATTTT. The encoded protein is CASSLREVGGGTDTQYF.

The rearrangement joins TRBV18 to TRBJ1-5; a possible D gene is TRBD1 (5 bases). V shed 3 bases and J shed 1 base, with 7 bases lying between them. The CDR3 is made up of 14 amino acids. CDR1 is KGHSH and CDR2 is LQKENI in the germline V gene. CDR3 sequence (DNA): TGTGCCAGCTCACCGGGGGAAAGCAATCAGCCCCAGCATTTT. It yields the protein CASSPGESNQPQHF.

This chain uses TRBV18 with TRBJ2-3; TRBD2 is a possible D gene (5 bases). Trimming took off 1 base at V and 2 bases at J, with 13 bases between the two ends. This CDR3 has 16 amino acids. Germline V lookup: CDR1 KGHSH, CDR2 LQKENI. The CDR3 DNA reads as TGTGCCAGCTCACCACGCCTTGGGGAGACCACAGATACGCAGTATTTT. As protein: CASSPRLGETTDTQYF. The full variable domain, its missing parts supplied by reference TRBV18 and TRBJ2-3, is NAGVMQNPRHLVRRRGQEARLRCSPMKGHSHVYWYRQLPEEGLKFMVYLQKENIIDESGMPKERFSAEFPKEGPSILRIQQVVRGDSAAYFCASSPRLGETTDTQYFGPGTRLTVL.

The rearrangement links TRBV28 to TRBJ1-1; TRBD1 agrees at 9 bases. Trimming cost V 5 bases and J 2 bases; bases outside gene matches: 9. The germline gives CDR1 MDHEN, CDR2 SYDVKM. CDR3 length equals 16 residues. DNA of the CDR3: TGTGCCAGCAGTCCCACGGGGACAGGGATCAACACTGAAGCTTTCTTT. It specifies CASSPTGTGINTEAFF. Supplemented by reference TRBV28 and TRBJ1-1, the full variable domain reads DVKVTQSSRYLVKRTGEKVFLECVQDMDHENMFWYRQDPGLGLRLIYFSYDVKMKEKGDIPEGYSVSREKKERFSLILESASTNQTSMYLCASSPTGTGINTEAFFGQGTRLTVV.

The chain is built from TRBV24-1 and TRBJ1-2, with 9 bases aligning to TRBD1. Germline V gene data show CDR1 as KGHDR and CDR2 as SFDVKD. This CDR3 contains 15 residues. Trimming removed 2 bases from V and 8 bases from J; junction bases left unmatched: 8. The CDR3 region is CATSDSRGQGKGYTF. Here the CDR3 DNA reads TGTGCCACCAGTGATTCGAGGGGACAGGGAAAGGGCTACACCTTC.

This clone was seen a single time. The rearrangement links TRBV12-5 to TRBJ2-3, with D unresolved. The CDR3 runs to 13 residues. V lost 9 bases, J lost 0 bases, and 10 bases lay in between. The germline gives CDR1 LGHNT, CDR2 FRNRAP. CDR3 sequence (DNA): TGTGCTAGCACACAGAGAAGCACAGATACGCAGTATTTT. It is translated as CASTQRSTDTQYF.

The chain is built from TRBV14 and TRBJ2-2; D is unclear. Germline CDR1 is SGHDN and CDR2 is FVKESK. The CDR3 sequence is 17 residues long. Trimming pared 1 base from V and 0 bases from J, leaving 12 bases between. The CDR3 here is CASSQVWATSNTGELFF. CDR3 in DNA: TGTGCCAGCAGCCAAGTTTGGGCTACCTCGAACACCGGGGAGCTGTTTTTT.

This clone was picked up a small number of times. The V and J genes are TRBV29-1 and TRBJ1-4, with D tentatively TRBD1 (5 bases). V was cut by 5 bases and J by 7 bases, with 14 bases left in between. The CDR3 extends over 13 amino acids. Germline CDR1 SQVTM, CDR2 ANQGSEA. Here the CDR3 reads CSVQGAGGEKLFF. The CDR3 coding sequence is TGCAGCGTTCAAGGGGCTGGAGGTGAAAAACTGTTTTTT.

This clone showed up just a few times. This chain connects TRBV5-1 to TRBJ2-7; a possible D gene is TRBD2 (5 bases). Trimming left V 2 bases short and J 0 bases short, with 6 bases between. Germline V gene sequence: CDR1 SGHRS, CDR2 YFSETQ. The CDR3 is 13 residues long. The CDR3 protein is CASSFGVSYEQYF. The DNA of the CDR3 is TGCGCCAGCAGCTTCGGGGTCTCCTACGAGCAGTACTTC.

The V and J genes are TRBV3-1 (or the pseudogene TRBV3-2) and TRBJ1-5, with TRBD1 identical over 9 bases. CDR1 LGHDT and CDR2 YNNKEL come from the germline V gene (reference sequence). CDR3 size: 16 residues. With 3 bases clipped from V and 3 bases from J, the junction kept 6 bases outside the gene matches. CDR3 sequence: CASSHGDRDVNQPQHF. The CDR3 DNA reads as TGTGCCAGCAGCCATGGGGACAGGGATGTCAATCAGCCCCAGCATTTT.

The chain links TRBV7-8 to TRBJ1-2; the D is unclear. Trimming pared 2 bases from V and 4 bases from J, leaving 17 bases between. Germline V gives CDR1 SGHVS, CDR2 FQNEAQ. CDR3 length: 16 amino acids. CDR3 nucleotides: TGTGCCAGCAGCTTATATGGATCCCCCAGGACCTATGGCTACACCTTC. Its translation is CASSLYGSPRTYGYTF.

The chain carries TRBV10-3 and TRBJ1-3; 7 positions agree with TRBD1. The CDR3 has 17 residues. CDR1 ENHRY and CDR2 SYGVKD come from the germline V gene. Germline trimming cut 6 bases from V and 0 bases from J; bases unmatched to any gene: 11. The CDR3 region has the DNA TGTGCCATCAGCCCCAGACAGGGAGAACCCTCTGGAAACACCATATATTTT. Protein: CAISPRQGEPSGNTIYF.

The rearrangement links TRBV3-1 (or the pseudogene TRBV3-2) to TRBJ2-2; D unclear. V lost 1 base and J 5 bases, leaving 8 bases between the germline ends. This CDR3 spans 14 amino acids. CDR1 is LGHDT and CDR2 is YNNKEL in the germline V gene (reference sequence). The CDR3 DNA reads TGTGCCAGCAGCCAAGGGTCAAGGACCGGGGAGCTGTTTTTT. Encoded protein: CASSQGSRTGELFF.

The V and J genes are TRBV7-9 and TRBJ2-2; D unclear. This CDR3 has 12 amino acids. The germline V and J ends were trimmed by 6 bases and 8 bases, with 10 bases remaining between them. In germline, CDR1 is SEHNR, CDR2 FQNEAQ (reference sequence). The CDR3 sequence: CASSQKVGELFF. CDR3 coding DNA: TGTGCCAGCAGTCAGAAGGTGGGGGAGCTGTTTTTT.

The rearrangement joins TRBV18 to TRBJ1-5, with D uncertain. The ends were cut back, 2 bases at V and 6 bases at J, with 5 bases in the middle. The CDR3 extends over 12 amino acids. Germline CDR1 reads KGHSH; CDR2 reads LQKENI. The CDR3 sequence: CASSPSSQPQHF. The CDR3, as DNA: TGTGCCAGCTCACCAAGTAGTCAGCCCCAGCATTTT.

The rearrangement uses TRBV7-8 and TRBJ1-5; TRBD1 agrees at 7 bases. The germline gives CDR1 SGHVS, CDR2 FQNEAQ. The CDR3 runs 16 residues. With 0 bases clipped from V and 2 bases from J, the junction kept 4 bases outside the gene matches. The CDR3 nucleotides read TGTGCCAGCAGCTTAGCGGACAGGAGGGGCAATCAGCCCCAGCATTTT. This codes for CASSLADRRGNQPQHF.

The CDR3, as DNA: TGTGCCAGCAGTCGTGCAGGTGCGGGGAGGAAGCCCCAGCATTTT. The encoded protein is CASSRAGAGRKPQHF. The chain carries TRBV27 and TRBJ1-5; no reliable D call. The CDR3 spans 15 residues. V lost 5 bases and J lost 8, with 19 bases in between. In germline, CDR1 is MNHEY, CDR2 SMNVEV (reference sequence).

This chain links TRBV5-8 with TRBJ1-5; D might be TRBD1 (5 bases). Germline V gives CDR1 SGHTS, CDR2 YDEGEE. The V gene lost 4 bases and the J gene lost 0 bases, with 11 bases spanning the gap. The CDR3 extends over 15 amino acids. This CDR3 is CASSGGLVSNQPQHF. CDR3 bases: TGTGCCAGCAGCGGGGGACTCGTTAGCAATCAGCCCCAGCATTTT.

The genes are TRBV6-1 and TRBJ1-3; D may be TRBD1 (6 bases). The V end was cut by 2 bases, the J end by 4 bases, with 15 bases between. The CDR3 totals 16 residues. Looked up from germline, CDR1 is MNHNS and CDR2 is SASEGT. CDR3: CASSEWGNREGNTIYF. The CDR3 nucleotides read TGTGCCAGCAGTGAATGGGGGAACAGGGAAGGAAACACCATATATTTT.

In this sample, this clone turned up once. This sequence joins TRBV7-3 and TRBJ1-4; tentative D call: TRBD1 (5 bases). The germline V and J ends were trimmed by 5 bases and 4 bases, with 11 bases remaining between them. CDR1 is SGHTA and CDR2 is FQGTGA in the germline V gene. This CDR3 comprises 14 residues. In DNA, the CDR3 is TGTGCCAGCAGCCCGGGACCTGGTAATGAAAAACTGTTTTTT. This sequence encodes CASSPGPGNEKLFF.

This chain uses TRBV7-6 with TRBJ2-7, with D perhaps matching TRBD1 (7 bases). V shed 0 bases and J shed 3 bases, with 18 bases lying between them. The CDR3 loop spans 17 amino acids. CDR1 is SGHVS, CDR2 FNYEAQ, per germline. CDR3 nucleotides: TGTGCCAGCAGCTTAGCGCAAGGGGGGCAGGGGGTCTACGAGCAGTACTTC. It is translated as CASSLAQGGQGVYEQYF. Using reference TRBV7-6 and TRBJ2-7 for the parts outside the CDR3, the full variable domain is GAGVSQSPRYKVTKRGQDVALRCDPISGHVSLYWYRQALGQGPEFLTYFNYEAQQDKSGLPNDRFSAERPEGSISTLTIQRTEQRDSAMYRCASSLAQGGQGVYEQYFGPGTRLTVT.